This TCR beta chain was recorded in a study of cytomegalovirus exposure and HLA in healthy donors listed by TCRdb under 2017. The study in broad terms: According to an earlier analysis of around 600 of the donors, roughly 180 million T cells yielded approximately 120 million unique TCR beta sequences and roughly 280 Gb of sequence data. The aim of the study was to test whether cataloging public T cell receptors could identify signatures of past pathogen exposure. About five DR-DQ haplotypes were treated as single units for association and clustering because of strong linkage in the cohort. Donor age, sex, ethnicity and CMV serostatus were collected together with the repertoire data. Every repertoire in the discovery cohort had been generated on one and the same sequencing platform. Besides the first cohort of 550 to 750 subjects, a separate validation cohort made up of over 100 different subjects was used. Across under 500 genotyped donors of the cohort, an average of approximately 200,000 unique TCR beta nucleotide sequences per donor were sequenced, and 15% to 20% of those sequences were non-productive. In a later analysis, previously published TCR beta repertoires from roughly 710 donors were re-analyzed and high-resolution HLA genotyping was added so that TCR occurrence patterns could be studied. Of the approximately 400 genotyped donors, 65% to 90% fell in the genetic ancestry cluster associated with self-reported Caucasian donors. Rather than using new phenotypic data, the later analysis identified candidate immune exposures from TCR beta sequences and from how often those sequences occurred across donors. Both class I and class II loci were covered by HLA typing, at four-digit resolution. A later genetic analysis used genome-wide SNP genotypes for about 65% of the roughly 670 donors, treating that subset as a discovery cohort. An earlier analysis of fewer than 700 of the donors applied high-throughput TCR beta sequencing to assess whether each TCR beta V gene segment acted as functional or pseudogenic. Typing coverage varied by locus: roughly 620-640 donors for A, B, C, DRB1 and DQB1; around 560 for DQA1; approximately 610 for DPA1; 400 to 480 for DPB1. The study combined high-throughput TCR immunosequencing, statistical association of individual TCRs with disease status, and machine learning to predict cytomegalovirus infection status. About 330 gigabases of sequencing data and 70 million to 100 million unique TCR sequences made up an early release that covered fewer than 650 HLA-typed donors. Using immunosequencing, the study profiled T cell repertoires from 666 subjects and related those repertoires to cytomegalovirus serostatus.

Findings and caveats that apply to the study as a whole: Roughly uniform sequencing depth across donors was assumed in presence/absence analyses, although this assumption may not hold. The study gave a list of some 150 TCR beta chains associated with cytomegalovirus. In a later analysis, several top co-occurrence clusters were reported to appear linked to parvovirus B19, influenza, CMV and Epstein-Barr virus. Only TCR beta chains were sequenced in this cohort, and the absence of alpha or paired-chain data limited detectable features. Most CMV-associated TCR beta chains appeared to be HLA-restricted in a later analysis, and the HLA associations seemed to be driven largely by CMV exposure. The authors suggested that the approach could potentially be extended to other disease states and immunological phenotypes. For the cohort, immune exposure information was limited to CMV serostatus. Compared with equally common non-associated chains, HLA-associated TCR beta chains in a later analysis were more clonally expanded and had lower generation probabilities. Cytomegalovirus status was reported to be diagnosed by the classifier with high specificity and sensitivity in both the original and validation cohorts. V-gene and J-gene trimming of TCR beta chains was associated with a missense DCLRE1C variant in a later genetic analysis, and the association was replicated in an independent cohort. Most TCR sequences were observed very rarely across donors, whereas some public TCRs were present in many individuals. In vitro tests confirmed that a few of the cytomegalovirus-associated TCR beta chains recognize cytomegalovirus antigens. HLA typing was unavailable for some donors at each locus, so association tests used only the typed subset. In an earlier analysis of some 500 of the donors, most TCR beta V segments were observed in productive rearrangements about 87% or about 30% of the time, broadly matching IMGT annotations. Linkage disequilibrium might explain the correlated functional status among segregating V segments, but an unknown experimental factor could not be excluded. At a false discovery rate of 0.05, a later analysis linked 16,951 TCR beta sequences to specific HLA alleles. According to a later analysis, TCR association rates differed among HLA loci, with DRB1 alleles showing the most associated TCRs and HLA-C alleles showing the fewest. According to a later genetic analysis, donors in an Asian-associated ancestry cluster had fewer N-insertions in productive TCRs than the roughly 700-donor mean. Because counts were too low, roughly 18 rarely observed V segments, including chromosome 9 orphons, were left out of the earlier analysis of 587 of the donors. A further reported finding was that TCR beta sequences accurately predicted the HLA-A and HLA-B alleles for most subjects in the first cohort. Assigning TCR associations to individual alleles was difficult when HLA alleles, especially DR and DQ, strongly co-occurred. A cluster of highly shared sequence variants was judged likely to represent a technical artifact of the sequencing pipeline.

This clone showed up just a few times. This receptor's antigen is unknown. No much larger clone exists at a distance of one base, and base qualities are not known. The same CDR3 arises from other DNA sequences in this sample as well. The receptor library was made with the immunoSEQ multiplex PCR assay. The multiplex PCR relied on a mix of 60 forward primers for TCR Vbeta segments and 13 reverse primers for TCR Jbeta segments. Amplification of the CDR3 region of rearranged TCR beta genes was performed with a multiplex PCR assay on genomic DNA. On the Illumina HiSeq System, the amplified TCR beta libraries were sequenced as 87-base-pair reads. The source study handled its data this way. Across the 670 or so repertoires, a later analysis counted some 80 million unique TCR beta chains, 9.5 million to 12 million of which were shared by at least two donors. To remove PCR and sequencing errors, raw reads were error-corrected and collapsed into unique sequences using a nearest-neighbor algorithm that merged closely related sequences. Alignment of CDR3 sequences to IMGT reference sequences was used to assign V, D and J gene segments. Each retained sequence needed at least a six-nucleotide match to both a V gene segment and a J gene segment. Rearrangements were called productive when the CDR3 lacked stop codons and stayed in frame with V and J; all others were non-productive. CDR3 was defined by IMGT convention, running from the second conserved V-encoded cysteine to the conserved J-encoded phenylalanine. The earlier analysis of about 590 of the donors excluded sequences that lacked an unambiguous match to a single V gene segment. An earlier analysis of about 590 of the donors classified V segments as functional when productive rearrangements were above 56.7% and as segregating when the standard deviation between donors was above 5%. A statistical classification framework was developed to diagnose cytomegalovirus status using the catalog of TCR beta chain sequences. A later analysis assigned V and J genes by comparing TCR nucleotide sequences with IMGT/GENE-DB human TR gene sequences. A later analysis assigned CDR3 sequences and most-parsimonious VDJ recombination scenarios with the TCRdist pipeline. In a later analysis, every TCR beta chain was defined by the combination of its CDR3 amino acid sequence and its V-gene family, and reads without a unique V-gene family were dropped. A later analysis removed 500 to 650 highly shared, low-generation-probability nucleotide sequences to deal with suspected cross-contamination and a sequencing artifact. For each public chain, a later analysis derived a clonal expansion index from normalized ranks of inferred template counts within each repertoire. In a later analysis, generation probabilities were computed with a VDJ recombination model fitted to out-of-frame rearrangements, and the resulting probabilities were checked against IGoR. In a later analysis, hypergeometric tests were used to score TCR-TCR, TCR-HLA and TCR-CMV co-occurrence, with a repertoire-size bias correction applied to TCR pairs. To estimate false discovery rates, a later analysis permuted the HLA or CMV assignments 20 times. In a later analysis, co-occurring TCRs were grouped using DBSCAN, with TCRdist sequence similarity added in when clustering inside HLA-allele-positive subsets. Repertoires with fewer than 30,000 or more than 120,000 public chains, plus five repertoires with anomalous nucleotide sharing, were excluded from co-occurrence clustering. TCRdb obtained this table from immuneACCESS and retained in-frame rearrangements with V and J assigned. These tables miss some clones; where compared with another copy, unresolved V genes account for less than half of the shortfall, and the remainder is unexplained. Clone size and V and J calls were adopted from that table, with D and trimming inferred from the DNA. The sample includes some 81,000 clones, with approximately 72% observed a single time. The ten biggest clones cover over 8.5% of the sample.

The cohort comprised 670 or so healthy bone marrow donors. At the time of sampling, every cohort member was nominally healthy, though immune exposures that went unrecorded were likely present. The donor tested CMV seropositive and was one of the 289 seropositive cohort members. A peripheral blood sample was collected from each donor, and TCR beta sequencing was performed on peripheral blood mononuclear cells. The Qiagen DNeasy Blood Extraction Kit was used to extract genomic DNA from the blood cell samples. This TCR derives from a middle-aged woman in good health and CMV-seropositive. Input material: PBMCs.

The DNA is TGTGCCAGCAGTTCTACGGGACAGGAAGCTTTCTTT. Its product reads: CASSSTGQEAFF. This sequence uses TRBV6-5 and TRBJ1-1, with 7 central nucleotides matching TRBD1. Taken from cysteine to phenylalanine, the CDR3 has 12 residues. CDR3 DNA is the only sequence kept; it has 36 bases, read in frame from the first base. V and J are trimmed by 4 bases and 8 bases, and the gene matches miss 4 bases of the junction. The germline V gene supplies CDR1 MNHEY and CDR2 SVGAGI.